Below, 22 T cell receptor beta chains from the same sample are listed, as sequenced in a study of blood T cell repertoires in COVID-19. Method: immunoSEQ multiplex PCR; TCRdb's copy keeps in-frame clones and lacks some. The sample records almost 300,000 clones, around 86% being singletons. The sample was peripheral blood. The receptor set was obtained from a man aged 70-80 years with acute or convalescent COVID-19.

The chain recombines TRBV7-2 with TRBJ2-5, with 10 nucleotides matching TRBD2. CDR3 length equals 17 residues. V shed 1 base and J 5 bases; nucleotides not matched to a gene: 10. CDR1 is SGHTA, CDR2 FQGNSA, per germline. CDR3 residues: CASSLDSSGRAGETQYF. The CDR3 nucleotides read TGTGCCAGCAGCTTAGACTCCAGCGGGAGGGCCGGGGAGACCCAGTACTTC. The whole variable domain, filled in from reference TRBV7-2 and TRBJ2-5, reads GAGVSQSPSNKVTEKGKDVELRCDPISGHTALYWYRQSLGQGLEFLIYFQGNSAPDKSGLPSDRFSAERTGGSVSTLTIQRTQQEDSAVYLCASSLDSSGRAGETQYFGPGTRLLVL.

The rearrangement links TRBV5-1 to TRBJ1-1; 7 nucleotides line up with TRBD1. With V trimmed by 3 bases and J by 1 base, 3 bases remained unmatched. Germline V gene data show CDR1 as SGHRS and CDR2 as YFSETQ. This CDR3 contains 14 residues. The CDR3 coding sequence is TGCGCCAGCAGCTCCGGACAGGAGAACACTGAAGCTTTCTTT. Its translation: CASSSGQENTEAFF.

In its sample, this clone was seen once. The CDR3 here is CASSLDRNTEAFF. The CDR3 DNA reads TGCGCCAGCAGCTTGGACAGAAACACTGAAGCTTTCTTT. This rearrangement joins TRBV4-3 to TRBJ1-1; tentative D call: TRBD1 (6 bases). V gave up 5 bases and J gave up 2 bases, with 9 bases separating them. This CDR3 is built from 13 residues. Germline-derived CDR1 and CDR2 are LGHNA and YSLEER.

The count of this clone is one. The chain has TRBV18 and TRBJ2-1; 13 bases line up with TRBD2. The V gene end was trimmed by 3 bases and the J gene end by 0 bases; junction bases not matched to a gene: 11. There are 20 residues in the CDR3. CDR1 and CDR2 (germline): KGHSH, LQKENI. CDR3 DNA: TGTGCCAGCTCACCTACGTGGGGGACTAGCGGGGAGAGCTCCTACAATGAGCAGTTCTTC. This gives the protein CASSPTWGTSGESSYNEQFF.

This chain connects TRBV19 to TRBJ1-2; no definite D call. V was pared by 3 bases and J by 8 bases, with 19 bases between. The germline CDR1 and CDR2 sequences are LNHDA and SQIVND (reference sequence). The CDR3 length is 15 residues. The CDR3 region is CASSIIKGGRRGYTF. In DNA, the CDR3 is TGTGCCAGTAGTATTATTAAGGGAGGGAGGCGCGGCTACACCTTC. The variable domain in full, with the rest retrieved from reference TRBV19 and TRBJ1-2, is DGGITQSPKYLFRKEGQNVTLSCEQNLNHDAMYWYRQDPGQGLRLIYYSQIVNDFQKGDIAEGYSVSREKKESFPLTVTSAQKNPTAFYLCASSIIKGGRRGYTFGSGTRLTVV.

This sequence joins TRBV24-1 and TRBJ2-5; TRBD1 might be the D (6 bases). CDR3 length equals 12 residues. Trimming stripped 9 bases from V and 2 bases from J, with 9 bases between. Per the germline V gene, CDR1 is KGHDR and CDR2 is SFDVKD. CDR3 DNA sequence: TGTGCCACCCGGGACATACAAGAGACCCAGTACTTC. It specifies CATRDIQETQYF.

This chain joins TRBV12-2 and TRBJ1-2; the D call of TRBD1 is as the table states it, not checked on the DNA. TRBV12-2 is tagged as a pseudogene. The CDR3 extends over 13 amino acids. CDR3 DNA sequence: TGTGCAAGTCGCCCCGGGACAACCGGTGGCTACACCTTC. Its translation: CASRPGTTGGYTF.

The rearrangement joins TRBV5-4 to TRBJ1-4, with D possibly matching TRBD1 (6 bases). The CDR3 length is 15 residues. Trimming stripped 0 bases from V and 3 bases from J, with 9 bases between. Per germline, CDR1 SGHNT and CDR2 YYREEE (reference sequence). The CDR3 sequence: CASSLGQAPNEKLFF. The CDR3 DNA reads TGTGCCAGCAGCTTGGGACAGGCCCCTAATGAAAAACTGTTTTTT.

The CDR3 protein is CASSLVGSRNNQPQHF. The DNA for the CDR3 is TGTGCCAGCAGCTTAGTCGGGAGCAGGAACAATCAGCCCCAGCATTTT. The rearrangement joins TRBV7-2 to TRBJ1-5, with unresolved D. Trimming took 1 base from V and 3 from J, leaving 13 bases between them. This CDR3 has 16 residues. Germline loops: CDR1 SGHTA, CDR2 FQGNSA.

The chain uses TRBV5-1 and TRBJ2-1, with 12 bases aligning to TRBD2. The CDR3 totals 17 residues. Trimming removed 2 bases from V and 4 bases from J; junction bases left unmatched: 7. Germline V gives CDR1 SGHRS, CDR2 YFSETQ. CDR3 DNA sequence: TGCGCCAGCAGCTTAGGACTAGCGGGGATCCTATACAATGAGCAGTTCTTC. Protein: CASSLGLAGILYNEQFF.

The CDR3 here is CASSAIVPDRGGEAFF. CDR3 nucleotide sequence: TGTGCCAGCAGCGCCATTGTCCCCGACAGGGGTGGTGAAGCTTTCTTT. The chain recombines TRBV5-5 with TRBJ1-1, with 8 bases that match TRBD1. Germline CDR1 reads SGHKS; CDR2 reads YYEKEE (reference sequence). V gave up 4 bases and J gave up 7 bases; unmatched junction bases: 15. The CDR3 totals 16 residues.

This clone was detected once. Other DNA sequences of this sample code for an identical CDR3. The V and J genes are TRBV7-2 and TRBJ1-1, with D perhaps matching TRBD1 (6 bases). Germline loops: CDR1 SGHTA, CDR2 FQGNSA. This CDR3 region has 14 residues. Trimming removed 3 bases at V and 1 base at J, with 9 bases between. The CDR3: CASSFSQGNTEAFF. The CDR3 nucleotides are TGTGCCAGCAGCTTTTCACAGGGGAACACTGAAGCTTTCTTT.

The chain uses TRBV30 and TRBJ2-4, with a possible D match to TRBD2 (5 bases). The CDR3 sequence is 13 residues long. Deletions cut 4 bases from V and 6 bases from J, with 13 bases between. CDR1 and CDR2 (germline): GTSNPN, SVGIG (reference sequence). The CDR3 DNA reads as TGTGCCTGGAATCCCCCGGGAAGAAACATTCAGTACTTC. It specifies CAWNPPGRNIQYF. The variable domain in full, completed from reference TRBV30 and TRBJ2-4, reads SQTIHQWPATLVQPVGSPLSLECTVEGTSNPNLYWYRQAAGRGLQLLFYSVGIGQISSEVPQNLSASRPQDRQFILSSKKLLLSDSGFYLCAWNPPGRNIQYFGAGTRLSVL.

The rearrangement uses TRBV27 and TRBJ1-1; a weak D match, TRBD1 (6 bases). V lost 6 bases and J lost 0, with 11 bases in between. Germline lookup yields CDR1 MNHEY and CDR2 SMNVEV (reference sequence). This CDR3 comprises 14 residues. DNA for the CDR3: TGTGCCAGCAGGGCCTGGGGGCTGAACACTGAAGCTTTCTTT. It specifies CASRAWGLNTEAFF.

This chain joins TRBV19 and TRBJ2-2; 8 nucleotides match TRBD1. Trimming at V came to 6 bases and at J to 6 bases, leaving 15 bases not matched to a gene. The CDR3 consists of 17 residues. Germline values: CDR1 LNHDA, CDR2 SQIVND (reference sequence). The DNA for the CDR3 is TGTGCCAGTAGCCTGGACAGGGCTACTTTGCGTGCCGGGGAGCTGTTTTTT. Residues: CASSLDRATLRAGELFF.

The chain uses TRBV7-2 and TRBJ1-5; D call uncertain. Trimming shortened V by 0 bases and J by 0 bases, and 9 bases separated the two germline ends. The CDR3 length is 16 residues. In germline, CDR1 is SGHTA, CDR2 FQGNSA. The CDR3 region has the DNA TGTGCCAGCAGCTTAGCGCTAATGAATAGCAATCAGCCCCAGCATTTT. Residues: CASSLALMNSNQPQHF. The whole variable domain, remainder taken from reference TRBV7-2 and TRBJ1-5, is GAGVSQSPSNKVTEKGKDVELRCDPISGHTALYWYRQSLGQGLEFLIYFQGNSAPDKSGLPSDRFSAERTGGSVSTLTIQRTQQEDSAVYLCASSLALMNSNQPQHFGDGTRLSIL.

The chain recombines TRBV5-1 with TRBJ2-3, with 11 bases aligning to TRBD2. This CDR3 region has 18 residues. The germline gives CDR1 SGHRS, CDR2 YFSETQ. Trimming cost V 4 bases and J 2 bases; bases outside gene matches: 12. In DNA form, the CDR3 reads TGCGCCAGCAGCGGAACTAGCGGGGGTATTTGGGACACAGATACGCAGTATTTT. This encodes CASSGTSGGIWDTDTQYF.

This clone turned up a few times. The rearrangement links TRBV6-2 or TRBV6-3 to TRBJ2-7; the match to TRBD2 covers 7 bases. Losses at the gene ends were 6 bases for V and 5 bases for J; bases not matched to a gene: 16. CDR1 is MNHEY, CDR2 SVGEGT, per germline. This CDR3 contains 16 residues. The CDR3 here is CASSSPDVAGRDEQYF. In DNA form, the CDR3 reads TGTGCCAGCAGCTCCCCTGATGTAGCGGGTCGCGACGAGCAGTACTTC.

The chain carries TRBV6-2 or TRBV6-3 and TRBJ2-5, with TRBD1 matching 9 bases. This CDR3 contains 14 residues. Germline V gene lookup returns CDR1 MNHEY and CDR2 SVGEGT. V was pared by 5 bases and J by 2 bases, with 3 bases of the junction left unmatched. The CDR3, as DNA: TGTGCCAGCAGTACAGGGGGCAGGCAAGAGACCCAGTACTTC. This codes for CASSTGGRQETQYF.

V is TRBV18 and J is TRBJ2-1; 10 nucleotides agree with TRBD2. The CDR3 has 15 amino acids. V lost 0 bases, J lost 9 bases, and 5 bases stayed unmatched. Germline V gene sequence: CDR1 KGHSH, CDR2 LQKENI. CDR3 sequence: CASSPPGTSVREQFF. The CDR3 DNA is TGTGCCAGCTCACCACCTGGGACTAGCGTCCGTGAGCAGTTCTTC.

The chain uses TRBV25-1 and TRBJ1-4; TRBD1 aligns across 9 bases. The CDR3 loop spans 15 amino acids. V was pared by 3 bases and J by 7 bases, with 6 bases of the junction left unmatched. Germline CDR1 is MGHDK and CDR2 is SYGVNS. The CDR3 sequence is CASSDLTGGGEKLFF. The DNA of the CDR3 is TGTGCCAGCAGTGACCTGACAGGGGGTGGTGAAAAACTGTTTTTT.

The CDR3 spells CASSSLAGYEQYF. The DNA of the CDR3 is TGTGCCAGTAGTTCCCTAGCAGGCTACGAGCAGTACTTC. The V call is TRBV19, the J call TRBJ2-7; TRBD2 might be the D (5 bases). CDR3 size: 13 residues. Per the germline V gene, CDR1 is LNHDA and CDR2 is SQIVND (reference sequence). V lost 5 bases and J 3 bases, leaving 11 bases between the germline ends.